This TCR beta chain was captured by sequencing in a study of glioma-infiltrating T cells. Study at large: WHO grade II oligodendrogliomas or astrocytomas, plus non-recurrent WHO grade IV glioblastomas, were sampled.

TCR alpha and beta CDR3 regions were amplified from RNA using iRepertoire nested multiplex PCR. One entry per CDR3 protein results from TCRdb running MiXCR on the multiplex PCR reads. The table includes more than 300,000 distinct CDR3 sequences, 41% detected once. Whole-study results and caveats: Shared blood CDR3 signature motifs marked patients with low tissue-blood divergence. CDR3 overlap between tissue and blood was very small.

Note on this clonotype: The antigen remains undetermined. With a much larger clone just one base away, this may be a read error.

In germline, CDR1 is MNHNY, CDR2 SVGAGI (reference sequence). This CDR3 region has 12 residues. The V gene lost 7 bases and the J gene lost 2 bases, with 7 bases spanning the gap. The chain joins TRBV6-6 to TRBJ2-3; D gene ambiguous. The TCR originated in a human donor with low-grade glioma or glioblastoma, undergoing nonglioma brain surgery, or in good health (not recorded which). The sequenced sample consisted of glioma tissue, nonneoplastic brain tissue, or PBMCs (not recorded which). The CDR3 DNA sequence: TGTGCCAGCACAGATATCACAGATACGCAGTATTTT. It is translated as CASTDITDTQYF.